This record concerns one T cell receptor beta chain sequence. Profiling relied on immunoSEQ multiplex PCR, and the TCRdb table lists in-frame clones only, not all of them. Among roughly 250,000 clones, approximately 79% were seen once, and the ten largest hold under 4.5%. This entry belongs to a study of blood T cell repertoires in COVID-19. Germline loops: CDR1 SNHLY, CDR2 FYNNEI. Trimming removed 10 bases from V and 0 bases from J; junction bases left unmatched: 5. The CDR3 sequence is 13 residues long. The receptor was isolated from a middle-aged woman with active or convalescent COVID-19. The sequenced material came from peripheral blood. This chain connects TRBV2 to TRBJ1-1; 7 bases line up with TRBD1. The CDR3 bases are TGTGCCACCTCAGGGGGGTTGAACACTGAAGCTTTCTTT. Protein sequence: CATSGGLNTEAFF.